This TCR beta chain was sequenced during a study of OX40 agonist ivuxolimab in advanced cancers. Overall study: The group had a mean age of about 60 years, ranged from roughly 20 to 79, and was around 82% male.

Germline lookup yields CDR1 KGHSH and CDR2 LQKENI. The CDR3 runs 17 residues. The ends were cut back, 3 bases at V and 1 base at J, with 13 bases in the middle. Broader study findings: Among the lowest peripheral clonal expansion occurred in 0.1-3.0 mg/kg partial responders.

Profiling relied on immunoSEQ multiplex PCR, and the TCRdb table lists in-frame clones only, not all of them. The sample has fewer than 80,000 clones; approximately 90% are singletons. Remarks on this clone: Its antigen is unknown.

The receptor was isolated from an adult with an advanced solid tumor such as melanoma, head and neck, liver or kidney cancer. The source material was CD4+ or CD8+ T cells sorted from blood, sampled in a trial of the OX40 agonist ivuxolimab. The rearrangement links TRBV18 to TRBJ2-6; D is possibly TRBD2 (5 bases). CDR3 nucleotides: TGTGCCAGCTCACCGAGACGGACTTGGTCTGGGGCCAACGTCCTGACTTTC. It codes for CASSPRRTWSGANVLTF.